Listed below are T cell receptor beta chains from one sample, sequenced in a study of cytomegalovirus exposure and HLA in healthy donors. TCRdb's table, derived via immunoSEQ multiplex PCR, lists solely in-frame clones and lacks some. The sample carries 160,000 or so clones, roughly four fifths recorded once. Input material: PBMCs. Receptors were obtained from a woman in her fifties or sixties in good health and CMV-seronegative. CDR3s include the opening cysteine and the closing phenylalanine or tryptophan.

TRBV28,CASSLQGGGYTF
TRBV6-6,CASSYSRDYNEQFF
TRBV6-5,CASSYGTGNTEAFF
TRBV7-9,CASWSSRAGVFGNEQFF
TRBV2,CASSGGTGLTTDTQYF
TRBV6-5,CASSYSFSGKTYEQYF
TRBV30,CAWRTGAGNTEAFF
TRBV28,CASSPDNNYGYTF
TRBV7-9,CASSSSTGGSNQPQHF
TRBV5-1,CASSFKGEGNEQFF